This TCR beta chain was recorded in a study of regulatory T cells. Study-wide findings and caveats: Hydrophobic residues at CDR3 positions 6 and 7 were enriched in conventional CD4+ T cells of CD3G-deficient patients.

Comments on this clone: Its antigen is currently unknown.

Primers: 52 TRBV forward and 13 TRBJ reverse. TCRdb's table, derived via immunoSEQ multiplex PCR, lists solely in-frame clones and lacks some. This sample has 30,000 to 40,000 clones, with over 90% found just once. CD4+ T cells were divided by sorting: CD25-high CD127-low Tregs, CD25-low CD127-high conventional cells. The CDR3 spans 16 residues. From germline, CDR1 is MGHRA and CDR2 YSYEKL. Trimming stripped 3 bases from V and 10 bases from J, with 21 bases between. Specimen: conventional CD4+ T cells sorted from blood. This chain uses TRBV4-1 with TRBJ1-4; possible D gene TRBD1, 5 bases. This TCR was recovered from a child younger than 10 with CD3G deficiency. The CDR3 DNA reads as TGCGCCAGCAGCCACGGCCGGGGCGGCCTTGAGGGAAAACTGTTTTTT. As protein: CASSHGRGGLEGKLFF.